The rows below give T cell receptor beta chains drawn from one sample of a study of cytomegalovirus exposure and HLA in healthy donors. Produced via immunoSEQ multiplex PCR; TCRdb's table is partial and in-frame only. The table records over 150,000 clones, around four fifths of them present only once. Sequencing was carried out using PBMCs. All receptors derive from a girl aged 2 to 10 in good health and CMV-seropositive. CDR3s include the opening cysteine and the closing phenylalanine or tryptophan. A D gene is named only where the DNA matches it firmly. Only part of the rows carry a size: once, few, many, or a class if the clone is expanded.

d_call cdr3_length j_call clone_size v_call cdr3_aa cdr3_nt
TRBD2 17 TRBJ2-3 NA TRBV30 CAWRPFGRAGLTATQYF TGTGCCTGGAGGCCTTTCGGGAGAGCGGGACTCACAGCTACGCAGTATTTT
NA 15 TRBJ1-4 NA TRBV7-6 CASSYWAGINEKLFF TGTGCCAGCAGCTACTGGGCAGGGATTAATGAAAAACTGTTTTTT
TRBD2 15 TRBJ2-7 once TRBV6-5 CASSMVLADVYEQYF TGTGCCAGCAGCATGGTCCTAGCGGATGTCTACGAGCAGTACTTC
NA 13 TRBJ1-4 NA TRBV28 CASMGGLDEKLFF TGTGCCAGCATGGGGGGGCTCGATGAAAAACTGTTTTTT
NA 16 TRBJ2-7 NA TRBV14 CASSQDPRESSYEQYF TGTGCCAGCAGCCAAGATCCACGGGAGAGCTCCTACGAGCAGTACTTC
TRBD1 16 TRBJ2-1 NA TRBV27 CASSPSRQGVWNEQFF TGTGCCAGCAGCCCCTCTAGACAGGGAGTTTGGAATGAGCAGTTCTTC
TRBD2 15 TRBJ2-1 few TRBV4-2 CASSQDSGSANEQFF TGTGCCAGCAGCCAAGATAGCGGGAGTGCCAATGAGCAGTTCTTC
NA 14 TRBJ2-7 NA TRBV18 CASSPVATDYEQYF TGTGCCAGCTCACCAGTAGCCACGGACTACGAGCAGTACTTC
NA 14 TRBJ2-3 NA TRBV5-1 CASSSQIHTDTQYF TGCGCCAGCAGCTCGCAGATTCACACAGATACGCAGTATTTT
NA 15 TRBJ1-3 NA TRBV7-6 CASSSTTGSGNTIYF TGTGCCAGCAGCTCCACCACAGGATCTGGAAACACCATATATTTT
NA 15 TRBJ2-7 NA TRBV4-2 CASSQEEGEPYEQYF TGTGCCAGCAGCCAAGAGGAAGGGGAACCCTACGAGCAGTACTTC
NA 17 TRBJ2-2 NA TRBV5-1 CASRPPGSGVTIGELFF TGCGCCAGCAGACCGCCGGGGTCGGGGGTTACCATCGGGGAGCTGTTTTTT
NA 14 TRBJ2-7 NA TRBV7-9 CASSPRLDFDEQYF TGTGCCAGCAGCCCGCGACTAGATTTCGACGAGCAGTACTTC
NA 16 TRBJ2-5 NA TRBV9 CASSLGYSGVQETQYF TGTGCCAGCAGCCTGGGGTATAGCGGAGTCCAAGAGACCCAGTACTTC
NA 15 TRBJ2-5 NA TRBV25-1 CASSESPGAGMTQYF TGTGCCAGCAGTGAATCGCCAGGGGCCGGGATGACCCAGTACTTC
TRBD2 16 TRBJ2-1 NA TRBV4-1 CASSQDGSGRGVGQFF TGCGCCAGCAGCCAAGATGGTAGCGGGAGGGGGGTTGGGCAGTTCTTC
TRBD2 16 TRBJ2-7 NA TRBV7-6 CASSLEGAGVGVEQYF TGTGCCAGCAGCTTAGAAGGGGCGGGAGTTGGGGTCGAGCAGTACTTC
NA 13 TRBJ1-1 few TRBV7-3 CASSEQGFTEAFF TGTGCCAGCAGTGAACAGGGTTTCACTGAAGCTTTCTTT
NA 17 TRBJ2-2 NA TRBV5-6 CASSLPGFSGLTGELFF TGTGCCAGCAGCCTACCCGGTTTTAGCGGACTCACCGGGGAGCTGTTTTTT
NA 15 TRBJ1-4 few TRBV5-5 CASSLRRQGTEKLFF TGTGCCAGCAGCTTGAGAAGGCAGGGAACCGAAAAACTGTTTTTT
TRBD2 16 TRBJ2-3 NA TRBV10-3 CAISEGLAGLTDTQYF TGTGCCATCAGTGAGGGACTAGCGGGGCTCACAGATACGCAGTATTTT
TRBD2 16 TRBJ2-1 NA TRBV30 CAWSVYGLAGHNEQFF TGTGCCTGGAGTGTATATGGACTAGCGGGACACAATGAGCAGTTCTTC
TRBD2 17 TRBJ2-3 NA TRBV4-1 CASSHDNLAGGADTQYF TGCGCCAGCAGCCATGATAATCTAGCGGGGGGGGCGGATACGCAGTATTTT
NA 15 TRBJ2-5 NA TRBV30 CAWSRAESDGETQYF TGTGCCTGGAGTAGAGCGGAGTCCGACGGGGAGACCCAGTACTTC